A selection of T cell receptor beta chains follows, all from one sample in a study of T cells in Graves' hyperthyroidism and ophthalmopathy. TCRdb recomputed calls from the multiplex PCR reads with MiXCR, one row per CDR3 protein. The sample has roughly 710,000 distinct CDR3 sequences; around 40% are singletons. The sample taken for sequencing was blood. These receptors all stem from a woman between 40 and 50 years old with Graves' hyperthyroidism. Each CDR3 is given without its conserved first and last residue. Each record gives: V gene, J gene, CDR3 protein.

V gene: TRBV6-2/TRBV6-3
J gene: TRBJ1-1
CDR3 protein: ASSYRFGRAF

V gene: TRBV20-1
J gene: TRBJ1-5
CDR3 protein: SARDPPTASLYSNQPQH

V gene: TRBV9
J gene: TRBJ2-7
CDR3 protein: ASSVSYSDPYEQY

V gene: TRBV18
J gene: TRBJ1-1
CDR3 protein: ASSPQGPEAF

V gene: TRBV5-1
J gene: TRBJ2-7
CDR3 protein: ASSENGQGFYEQY

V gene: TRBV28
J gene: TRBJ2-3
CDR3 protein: ASSLNPGVVDTQY

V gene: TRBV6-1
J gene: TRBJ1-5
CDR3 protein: ASSDPGQGAQPQH

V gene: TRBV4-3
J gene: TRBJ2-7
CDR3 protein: ASSQGPGDSEQY

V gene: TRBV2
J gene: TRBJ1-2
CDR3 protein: ASQELRQGDGYT

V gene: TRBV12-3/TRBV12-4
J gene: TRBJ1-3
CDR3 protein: ASSPSARRNTIY

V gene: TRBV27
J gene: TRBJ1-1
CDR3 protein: ASSTLQGTGTEAF

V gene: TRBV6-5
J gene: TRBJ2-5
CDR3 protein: ASSAWTSGSETQY

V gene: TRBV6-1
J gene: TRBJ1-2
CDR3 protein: ASSDGTGRSYGYT

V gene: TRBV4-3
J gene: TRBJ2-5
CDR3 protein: ASSQEAYRTGQEPQY

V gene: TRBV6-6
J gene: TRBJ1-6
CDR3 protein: ASSYRQGGNSPLH

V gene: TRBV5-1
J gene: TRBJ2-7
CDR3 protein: ASSLGSDVYEQY

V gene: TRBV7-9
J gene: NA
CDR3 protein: ASSLGGLNEQF

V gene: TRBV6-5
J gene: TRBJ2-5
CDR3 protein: ASSRAGVAQETQY

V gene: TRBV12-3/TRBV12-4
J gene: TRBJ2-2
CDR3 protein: ASSGRSQGSTGELF

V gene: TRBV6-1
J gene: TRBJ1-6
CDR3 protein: ASSLHRESYNSPLH

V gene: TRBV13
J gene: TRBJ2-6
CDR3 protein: ASSSLRDSSPVGANVLT

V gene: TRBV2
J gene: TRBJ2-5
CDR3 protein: VSAQETQY

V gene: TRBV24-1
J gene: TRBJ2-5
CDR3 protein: ATSDLPLAGPGTQY

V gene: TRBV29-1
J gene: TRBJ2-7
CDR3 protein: SVTGLYEQY

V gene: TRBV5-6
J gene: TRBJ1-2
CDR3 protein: ASSSVRAEHYGYT

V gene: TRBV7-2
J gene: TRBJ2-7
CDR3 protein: ASSLYLDREVDEQY

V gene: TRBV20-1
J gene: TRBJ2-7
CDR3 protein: SAIGQGKSHEQY

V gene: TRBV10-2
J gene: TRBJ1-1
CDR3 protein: ASRAGEGTEAF